Reported below is one T cell receptor beta chain. CDR1 is SGHKS, CDR2 YYEKEE, per germline (reference sequence). The CDR3 contains 17 residues. The junction had 4 bases not matched to a gene; V was cut back by 4 bases and J by 3 bases. Repertoires were generated with immunoSEQ multiplex PCR, while TCRdb's copy carries only in-frame clones and drops some. The sample holds roughly 330,000 clones, about 87% seen once. The data were obtained in a study of blood T cell repertoires in COVID-19. The source material was PBMCs or T cells enriched from blood (not recorded which). The chain joins TRBV5-5 to TRBJ2-1; 16 nucleotides align to TRBD2. The sequence came from a woman in her thirties who had recovered from COVID-19. CDR3 coding DNA: TGTGCCAGCAGCCCAGGGACTAGCGGGGGGGACTACAATGAGCAGTTCTTC. Translation gives CASSPGTSGGDYNEQFF.